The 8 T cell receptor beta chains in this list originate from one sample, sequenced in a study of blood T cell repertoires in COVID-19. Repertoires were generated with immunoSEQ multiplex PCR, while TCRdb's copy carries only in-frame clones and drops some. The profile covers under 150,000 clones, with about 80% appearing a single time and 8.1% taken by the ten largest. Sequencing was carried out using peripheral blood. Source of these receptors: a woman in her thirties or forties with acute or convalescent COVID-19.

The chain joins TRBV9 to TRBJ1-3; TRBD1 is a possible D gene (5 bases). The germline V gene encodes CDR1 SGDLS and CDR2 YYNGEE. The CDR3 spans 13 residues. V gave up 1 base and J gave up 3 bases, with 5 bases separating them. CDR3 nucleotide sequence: TGTGCCAGCAGCGTACAGGGTGGAAACACCATATATTTT. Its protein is CASSVQGGNTIYF.

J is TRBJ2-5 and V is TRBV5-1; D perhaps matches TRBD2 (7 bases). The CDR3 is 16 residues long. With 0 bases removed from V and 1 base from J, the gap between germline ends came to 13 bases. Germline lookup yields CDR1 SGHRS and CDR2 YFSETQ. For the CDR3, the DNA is TGCGCCAGCAGCTTGGAGGCGGGGGCGGGCCAAGAGACCCAGTACTTC. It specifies CASSLEAGAGQETQYF.

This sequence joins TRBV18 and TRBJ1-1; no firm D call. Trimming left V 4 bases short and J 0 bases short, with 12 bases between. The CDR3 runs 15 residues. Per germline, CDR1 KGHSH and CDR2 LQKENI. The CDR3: CASSLIANMNTEAFF. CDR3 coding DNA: TGTGCCAGCTCACTCATAGCCAACATGAACACTGAAGCTTTCTTT.

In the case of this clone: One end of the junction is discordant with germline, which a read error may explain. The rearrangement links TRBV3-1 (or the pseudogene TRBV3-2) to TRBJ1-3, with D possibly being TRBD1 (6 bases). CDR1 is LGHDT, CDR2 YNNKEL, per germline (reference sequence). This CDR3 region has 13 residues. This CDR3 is CASSQGQGNTIYF. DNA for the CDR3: TGTGCCAGCAGTCAAGGACAGGGAAACACCATATATTTT.

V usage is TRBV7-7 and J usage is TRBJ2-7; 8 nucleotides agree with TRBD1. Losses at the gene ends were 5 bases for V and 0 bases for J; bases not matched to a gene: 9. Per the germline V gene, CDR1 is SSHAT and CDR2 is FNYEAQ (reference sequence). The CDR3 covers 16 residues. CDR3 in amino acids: CASSPDRQGSSYEQYF. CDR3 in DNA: TGTGCCAGCAGCCCGGACCGACAGGGGAGCTCCTACGAGCAGTACTTC.

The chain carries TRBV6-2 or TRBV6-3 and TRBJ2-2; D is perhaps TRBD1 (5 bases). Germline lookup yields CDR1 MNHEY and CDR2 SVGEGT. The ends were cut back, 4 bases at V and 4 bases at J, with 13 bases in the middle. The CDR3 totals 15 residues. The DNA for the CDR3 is TGTGCCAGCAGTTCACTCCTCAGGGCCACCGGGGAGCTGTTTTTT. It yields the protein CASSSLLRATGELFF.

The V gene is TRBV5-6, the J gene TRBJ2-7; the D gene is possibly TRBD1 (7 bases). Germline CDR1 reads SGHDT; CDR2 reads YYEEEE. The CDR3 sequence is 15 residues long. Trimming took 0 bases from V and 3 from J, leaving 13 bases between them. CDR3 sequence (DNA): TGTGCCAGCAGCTTGGTGGAGGGGGACAGCTACGAGCAGTACTTC. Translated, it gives CASSLVEGDSYEQYF.

CDR3 sequence: CASSRGTEEQYF. DNA of the CDR3: TGTGCCAGCAGCCGCGGGACAGAAGAGCAGTACTTC. The chain has TRBV6-2 or TRBV6-3 and TRBJ2-7, with D possibly TRBD1 on 7 matching bases. The CDR3 length is 12 residues. In germline, CDR1 is MNHEY, CDR2 SVGEGT. Trimming shortened V by 6 bases and J by 7 bases, and 13 bases separated the two germline ends.